What follows are 15 T cell receptor beta chains derived from one specimen sequenced in a study of shared clonotypes between healthy human individuals. Method: immunoSEQ multiplex PCR; TCRdb's copy keeps in-frame clones and lacks some. The repertoire holds roughly 2 million clones, with 90% to 96% as singletons. The sequenced sample consisted of naive CD4+ T cells sorted from blood. Subset in this sample: CD45RA+ positively selected. These receptors were collected from a man younger than 30 in good health.

This clone was seen just once. This chain uses TRBV11-2 with TRBJ1-4; D gene unclear. Trimming pared 0 bases from V and 2 bases from J, leaving 7 bases between. Germline CDR1 is SGHAT and CDR2 is FQNNGV. The CDR3 totals 15 residues. The CDR3 sequence: CASSLDPTTNEKLFF. CDR3 bases: TGTGCCAGCAGCTTAGATCCGACGACTAATGAAAAACTGTTTTTT.

The CDR3 loop is CASSYSFNHDEQYF. CDR3 coding DNA: TGTGCCAGCAGTTACTCGTTTAATCACGACGAGCAGTACTTC. The chain recombines TRBV6-5 with TRBJ2-7, with D unclear. The CDR3 covers 14 residues. Trimming removed 0 bases at V and 5 bases at J, with 11 bases between. CDR1 is MNHEY, CDR2 SVGAGI, per germline.

The chain employs TRBV5-6 and TRBJ2-2; 7 bases match TRBD1. V dropped 0 bases and J dropped 2; count of bases not matched to a gene: 4. The germline V gene encodes CDR1 SGHDT and CDR2 YYEEEE. This CDR3 spans 16 amino acids. The CDR3 DNA follows: TGTGCCAGCAGCTTGGATCAGGGGGTAAACACCGGGGAGCTGTTTTTT. Translating it yields CASSLDQGVNTGELFF. Looking up the rest from reference TRBV5-6 and TRBJ2-2 gives the full variable domain: DAGVTQSPTHLIKTRGQQVTLRCSPKSGHDTVSWYQQALGQGPQFIFQYYEEEERQRGNFPDRFSGHQFPNYSSELNVNALLLGDSALYLCASSLDQGVNTGELFFGEGSRLTVL.

The chain links TRBV4-1 to TRBJ2-3; 10 positions match TRBD2. Germline CDR1 and CDR2: MGHRA and YSYEKL. The CDR3 covers 17 residues. V lost 4 bases and J lost 1; bases outside the gene matches: 8. CDR3 sequence: CASSRLTGTSGTDTQYF. Written as DNA, the CDR3 is TGCGCCAGCAGCCGACTTACCGGGACTAGCGGCACAGATACGCAGTATTTT.

The chain employs TRBV5-6 and TRBJ2-7; 8 bases match TRBD1. Germline-derived CDR1 and CDR2 are SGHDT and YYEEEE. The CDR3 spans 14 residues. Trimming at V came to 2 bases and at J to 6 bases, leaving 7 bases not matched to a gene. CDR3 nucleotide sequence: TGTGCCAGCAGCTTCGAGACAGGGGATCGCGAGCAGTACTTC. Protein: CASSFETGDREQYF.

Turning to this clone: Other DNA sequences in the sample encode the same CDR3. V is TRBV30 and J is TRBJ1-5, with TRBD1 matching 8 bases. The CDR3 is 15 residues long. Germline lookup yields CDR1 GTSNPN and CDR2 SVGIG (reference sequence). The V segment lost 1 base and the J segment 0 bases; nucleotides outside the gene matches: 2. The CDR3 region is CAWSAGQASNQPQHF. The CDR3 coding sequence is TGTGCCTGGAGTGCGGGACAGGCTAGCAATCAGCCCCAGCATTTT.

V gene TRBV10-3 combines with J gene TRBJ2-1; no firm D call. Trimming pared 0 bases from V and 7 bases from J, leaving 13 bases between. This CDR3 spans 15 amino acids. Per the germline V gene, CDR1 is ENHRY and CDR2 is SYGVKD. CDR3 coding DNA: TGTGCCATCAGTGAGTCGACTGGGCTTATTAATGAGCAGTTCTTC. Its translation is CAISESTGLINEQFF.

V is TRBV7-8 and J is TRBJ1-5; D is ambiguous. V lost 4 bases and J lost 6, with 13 bases in between. This CDR3 spans 14 amino acids. Germline V gene sequence: CDR1 SGHVS, CDR2 FQNEAQ. The CDR3 here is CASSSDNPGQPQHF. The CDR3 DNA sequence: TGTGCCAGCAGCTCCGACAACCCTGGTCAGCCCCAGCATTTT.

This chain uses TRBV7-2 with TRBJ2-4, with 9 bases aligning to TRBD2. V trimming: 4 bases; J trimming: 2 bases; junction bases outside the gene matches: 9. The length of the CDR3 is 17 residues. The germline gives CDR1 SGHTA, CDR2 FQGNSA. The CDR3 sequence: CASSYLERGVPKNIQYF. The CDR3 DNA sequence: TGTGCCAGCAGCTACTTAGAGCGGGGGGTGCCCAAAAACATTCAGTACTTC.

The rearrangement joins TRBV2 to TRBJ2-2; the match to TRBD2 covers 12 bases. Germline V gene sequence: CDR1 SNHLY, CDR2 FYNNEI. Losses at the gene ends were 4 bases for V and 6 bases for J; bases not matched to a gene: 6. The CDR3 contains 16 residues. CDR3 sequence: CASSGTSGIFAGELFF. The DNA for the CDR3 is TGTGCCAGCAGTGGGACTAGCGGGATCTTTGCCGGGGAGCTGTTTTTT.

The count of this clone is one. V usage is TRBV2 and J usage is TRBJ1-2, with TRBD1 identical over 7 bases. The CDR3 runs 14 residues. V trimming: 8 bases; J trimming: 7 bases; junction bases outside the gene matches: 13. The germline CDR1 and CDR2 sequences are SNHLY and FYNNEI. DNA for the CDR3: TGTGCCAGCCTTAAAGGGGGCACGGCGGGTGGCTACACCTTC. Translation: CASLKGGTAGGYTF.

This clone was seen only once. This sequence joins TRBV2 and TRBJ2-5; possible D gene TRBD2, 6 bases. V was cut by 3 bases and J by 2 bases, with 13 bases left in between. CDR1 is SNHLY, CDR2 FYNNEI, per germline. The CDR3 has 15 residues. The CDR3 protein is CASSDEISGQETQYF. The CDR3 DNA sequence: TGTGCCAGCAGTGATGAAATTAGCGGTCAAGAGACCCAGTACTTC. The full variable domain, with the rest looked up from reference TRBV2 and TRBJ2-5, is EPEVTQTPSHQVTQMGQEVILRCVPISNHLYFYWYRQILGQKVEFLVSFYNNEISEKSEIFDDQFSVERPDGSNFTLKIRSTKLEDSAMYFCASSDEISGQETQYFGPGTRLLVL.

The chain has TRBV19 and TRBJ1-3; no firm D call. CDR1 LNHDA and CDR2 SQIVND come from the germline V gene (reference sequence). Trimming removed 5 bases at V and 0 bases at J, with 8 bases between. The CDR3 loop spans 14 amino acids. The CDR3 bases are TGTGCCAGTAGTGGAGAGGGCTCTGGAAACACCATATATTTT. It translates to CASSGEGSGNTIYF.

This clone showed up just once. The CDR3, as DNA: TGTGCCAGCACCAAAGTGACCGCAACTAATGAAAAACTGTTTTTT. This encodes CASTKVTATNEKLFF. This chain uses TRBV6-1 with TRBJ1-4, with D hard to call. V lost 7 bases, J lost 0 bases, and 12 bases lay in between. The CDR3 has 15 amino acids. Looked up from germline, CDR1 is MNHNS and CDR2 is SASEGT.

This chain joins TRBV6-1 and TRBJ2-5, with 8 bases matching TRBD2. The junction had 5 bases not matched to a gene; V was cut back by 6 bases and J by 2 bases. Per the germline V gene, CDR1 is MNHNS and CDR2 is SASEGT. The CDR3 extends over 14 amino acids. The CDR3 sequence: CASSFTSGQETQYF. In nucleotides, the CDR3 is TGTGCCAGCAGCTTTACTAGCGGACAAGAGACCCAGTACTTC.